One and the same sample provided the 14 T cell receptor beta chains below, sequenced in a study of Graves' ophthalmopathy and Graves' hyperthyroidism (dated by TCRdb to the late 2010s). The instrument was an Illumina HiSeq 2000. For repertoire sequencing, TCR beta CDR3 regions were amplified from RNA transcripts. The first round was an RT-PCR using HTBI primers with the Qiagen OneStep RT-PCR kit, and this first round was followed by a second-round multiplex PCR, then size selection and purification. TCRdb's own reprocessing of the public reads used fastp at Q25 and MiXCR and kept productive beta chains. Rows merge per CDR3 protein into single entries with the most common DNA and genes. The sample profile shows about 230,000 distinct CDR3 sequences; 45% of them were found once. The ten largest account for around 47% of the sample. The sequenced material came from peripheral blood. The receptors were sampled from an adult man with Graves' ophthalmopathy.

The J gene is TRBJ2-7, the V gene TRBV19, with 10 bases matching TRBD2. The ends lost 8 bases at V and 7 bases at J; junction bases unmatched: 17. The CDR3 totals 16 residues. The germline gives CDR1 LNHDA, CDR2 SQIVND (reference sequence). The CDR3 region is CASRGLAGGSLGEQYF. CDR3 DNA: TGTGCCAGTCGCGGGTTAGCGGGAGGCTCCCTCGGGGAGCAGTACTTC.

This sequence joins TRBV5-6 and TRBJ2-5; 10 bases line up with TRBD2. In germline, CDR1 is SGHDT, CDR2 YYEEEE. CDR3 size: 16 residues. V dropped 4 bases and J dropped 5; count of bases not matched to a gene: 11. In DNA form, the CDR3 reads TGTGCCAGCAGCCCACCGGGACTAGCGTTTTTTGAGACCCAGTACTTC. Translating it yields CASSPPGLAFFETQYF.

Remarks on this clonotype: One end of the junction is discordant with germline, which a read error may explain. The V and J genes are TRBV10-1 and TRBJ1-2; TRBD1 matches 7 bases. Germline lookup yields CDR1 WNHNN and CDR2 SYGVQD (reference sequence). There are 13 residues in the CDR3. Here the CDR3 reads CASSSGTAYGYTF. CDR3 DNA sequence: TGTGCCAGCAGCTCCGGGACAGCCTATGGCTACACCTTC.

The rearrangement joins TRBV19 to TRBJ1-4; 11 bases match TRBD1. After removal of 6 bases from V and 7 bases from J, the junction contained 1 base not matched to a gene. In germline, CDR1 is LNHDA, CDR2 SQIVND (reference sequence). The CDR3 spans 13 residues. CDR3 protein: CASRGTGGEKLFF. CDR3 bases: TGTGCCAGTAGGGGGACAGGGGGTGAAAAACTGTTTTTT.

This clonotype is categorized as medium-sized. The V gene is TRBV29-1, the J gene TRBJ1-1; no clear D gene. The length of the CDR3 is 12 residues. Germline CDR1 is SQVTM and CDR2 is ANQGSEA. Trimming left V 0 bases short and J 8 bases short, with 10 bases between. The CDR3 DNA reads as TGCAGCGTTGAAGATGCGGAGCCAGAAGCTTTCTTT. Its protein product is CSVEDAEPEAFF.

The rearrangement joins TRBV7-3 to TRBJ2-7; D gene ambiguous. This CDR3 has 14 amino acids. The V end lost 1 base, the J end lost 5 bases, and 12 bases lay between the germline ends. Germline V lookup: CDR1 SGHTA, CDR2 FQGTGA. The CDR3 nucleotides read TGTGCCAGCAGCTTAAGCCGGGTGGCGGACGAGCAGTACTTC. Its protein product is CASSLSRVADEQYF.

A note on this clonotype: This may arise from a read error, as a much more abundant clone is one base away. The chain combines TRBV10-3 with TRBJ2-6; TRBD1 matches at 9 bases. The CDR3 has 19 residues. Unmatched junction bases numbered 13, after V lost 6 bases and J lost 1 base. Germline loops: CDR1 ENHRY, CDR2 SYGVKD. CDR3 protein: CAISAAAGQGLSGANVLTF. CDR3 bases: TGTGCCATCAGCGCGGCGGCGGGACAGGGCCTTTCTGGGGCCAACGTCCTGACTTTC.

The chain is built from TRBV19 and TRBJ2-6, with 7 bases fitting TRBD1. This CDR3 is built from 16 residues. Germline CDR1 is LNHDA and CDR2 is SQIVND (reference sequence). Germline trimming cut 5 bases from V and 0 bases from J; bases unmatched to any gene: 4. CDR3 sequence: CASSPGQASGANVLTF. The CDR3 region has the DNA TGTGCCAGTAGTCCTGGACAGGCCTCTGGGGCCAACGTCCTGACTTTC.

The chain combines TRBV5-4 with TRBJ2-7; D might be TRBD1 or TRBD2, each matching 5 bases. This CDR3 has 14 amino acids. Germline V lookup: CDR1 SGHNT, CDR2 YYREEE (reference sequence). Trimming removed 0 bases at V and 6 bases at J, with 13 bases between. The CDR3 reads CASSLEGTVREQYF. CDR3 in DNA: TGTGCCAGCAGCTTGGAAGGGACGGTCCGCGAGCAGTACTTC.

This clonotype has only a few counts. The chain combines TRBV20-1 with TRBJ2-5, with 11 bases that match TRBD2. With 2 bases clipped from V and 2 bases from J, the junction kept 4 bases outside the gene matches. The CDR3 contains 15 residues. The germline gives CDR1 DFQATT, CDR2 SNEGSKA (reference sequence). DNA of the CDR3: TGCAGTGCTAGACTAGCGGGGGGTTGGCAAGAGACCCAGTACTTC. Its translation is CSARLAGGWQETQYF.

The rearrangement links TRBV5-1 to TRBJ2-2; 10 nucleotides align to TRBD2. The CDR3 is 15 residues long. J was trimmed by 7 bases and V by 3 bases; bases with no gene match: 6. CDR1 is SGHRS and CDR2 is YFSETQ in the germline V gene. The CDR3 loop reads CASSYAGTSDGELFF. The DNA for the CDR3 is TGCGCCAGCAGCTACGCCGGGACTAGCGACGGGGAGCTGTTTTTT.

CDR3 nucleotide sequence: TGCGCCAGCAGCACGGGACACGTTGGCTCCTACGAGCAGTACTTC. Translating it yields CASSTGHVGSYEQYF. The chain couples TRBV5-1 to TRBJ2-7; tentative D call: TRBD1 (6 bases). V was cut by 4 bases and J by 0 bases, with 14 bases left in between. Germline V CDR1 and CDR2: SGHRS, YFSETQ. This CDR3 comprises 15 residues.

The chain uses TRBV24-1 and TRBJ2-7, with D unclear. Germline values: CDR1 KGHDR, CDR2 SFDVKD. Between the trimmed V and J ends, which lost 3 bases and 5 bases, there was a span of 10 bases. This CDR3 region has 13 residues. CDR3 DNA: TGTGCCACCAGTGATCCTGACGCCCACGAGCAGTACTTC. Its translation is CATSDPDAHEQYF.

This clonotype was seen once. A much larger clone differs by one base, so this may be a read error. The rearrangement uses TRBV7-2 and TRBJ1-2; weak D call: TRBD1 (5 bases). The CDR3 contains 14 residues. CDR1 SGHTA and CDR2 FQGNSA come from the germline V gene. Deletions cut 0 bases from V and 3 bases from J, with 8 bases between. CDR3 in DNA: TGTGCCAGCAGCTTAGCGGGGACGTACTATGGCTACACCTTC. Translation: CASSLAGTYYGYTF.